This T cell receptor beta chain derives from a study of Ad26.COV2.S vaccination and SARS-CoV-2 variants. Study details: Ad26.COV2.S, an intramuscular injection, was given once or twice 56 days apart.

Trimming removed 9 bases at V and 7 bases at J, with 18 bases between. CDR1 and CDR2 (germline): LNHDA, SQIVND (reference sequence). The CDR3 contains 13 residues. Comment on this clone: Its antigen remains unknown.

This sample's treatment: roughly 19 received Ad26.COV2.S at low or high dose, single or two shots; about 5 received placebo; per-sample allocation not given. Day 63 after the first vaccine or placebo injection was the time point for sampling. At a Boston site, the person donating was an adult of 18-55 years. Study outcomes and limitations: It was reported that spike-specific CD8+ and CD4+ T cell responses were substantially broad after vaccination.

Here immunoSEQ multiplex PCR was the method, and the copy in TCRdb shows in-frame clones only, minus some. The sample holds about 350,000 clones, about 88% seen once. Sequencing was performed on peripheral blood, taken in a trial of Ad26.COV2.S vaccine versus placebo. V and J are TRBV19 and TRBJ1-1; D remains unclear. The source of this sequence is a person between 18 and 65 years old who received the Ad26.COV2.S COVID-19 vaccine or a placebo. The CDR3 DNA sequence: TGTGCCAGCCTTAGGACCGGGGTAGATGAAGCTTTCTTT. Protein sequence: CASLRTGVDEAFF.